Listed here are 25 T cell receptor beta chains from one sample, sequenced in a study of blood T cell repertoires in COVID-19 (TCRdb year 2020). Library creation used the immunoSEQ multiplex PCR assay. TCRdb obtained this table from immuneACCESS and retained in-frame rearrangements with V and J assigned. These tables miss some clones; where compared with another copy, unresolved V genes account for less than half of the shortfall, and the remainder is unexplained. A total of some 200,000 clones appear in this sample, roughly 94% of them only once. The top ten constitute 0.6% to 0.9% of the sample. Specimen: peripheral blood. These receptors were obtained from a man aged 25 to 45 with COVID-19, enrolled during active disease.

V usage is TRBV3-1 (or the pseudogene TRBV3-2) and J usage is TRBJ2-3, with 8 positions matching TRBD2. Losses at the gene ends were 5 bases for V and 5 bases for J; bases not matched to a gene: 9. This CDR3 region has 15 residues. Germline V gene data show CDR1 as LGHDT and CDR2 as YNNKEL (reference sequence). This CDR3 reads CASSAGTREVDTQYF. CDR3 nucleotide sequence: TGTGCCAGCAGCGCCGGGACTAGGGAGGTAGATACGCAGTATTTT.

The V gene is TRBV9, the J gene TRBJ2-3, with 8 bases matching TRBD2. Germline values: CDR1 SGDLS, CDR2 YYNGEE. V lost 0 bases to trimming and J lost 5 bases; unmatched junction nucleotides: 8. The CDR3 length is 16 residues. CDR3 sequence (DNA): TGTGCCAGCAGCGTAGAGGTTAGCGGGGCCTTAGATACGCAGTATTTT. It encodes CASSVEVSGALDTQYF.

This clone was recorded only once. The chain's CDR3 is CASSSKQGSEQYF. The CDR3 nucleotides are TGCGCCAGCAGCTCAAAACAGGGGTCCGAGCAGTACTTC. The chain recombines TRBV5-1 with TRBJ2-7, with 7 bases that match TRBD1. V dropped 3 bases and J dropped 6; count of bases not matched to a gene: 6. Looked up from germline, CDR1 is SGHRS and CDR2 is YFSETQ. The CDR3 has 13 amino acids. Together with reference TRBV5-1 and TRBJ2-7, the CDR3 gives the full variable domain: KAGVTQTPRYLIKTRGQQVTLSCSPISGHRSVSWYQQTPGQGLQFLFEYFSETQRNKGNFPGRFSGRQFSNSRSEMNVSTLELGDSALYLCASSSKQGSEQYFGPGTRLTVT.

This clone is a singleton in its sample. This rearrangement joins TRBV6-1 to TRBJ2-7; possible D gene TRBD1, 6 bases. The CDR3 covers 15 residues. CDR1 is MNHNS, CDR2 SASEGT, per germline. The V and J ends lost 3 bases and 4 bases respectively, with 16 bases between them. In nucleotides, the CDR3 is TGTGCCAGCAGTGACCCCCAGGGGTTCTTTTACGAGCAGTACTTC. It yields the protein CASSDPQGFFYEQYF.

This rearrangement joins TRBV20-1 to TRBJ2-5, with 8 bases matching TRBD2. CDR1 and CDR2 (germline): DFQATT, SNEGSKA (reference sequence). The CDR3 covers 15 residues. Trimming cost V 3 bases and J 1 base; bases outside gene matches: 7. CDR3 sequence (DNA): TGCAGTGCTAGTGGGCTAGCGGGTTTCCAAGAGACCCAGTACTTC. It translates to CSASGLAGFQETQYF.

V gene TRBV7-6 combines with J gene TRBJ2-2, with D tentatively TRBD1 (6 bases). CDR3 length equals 14 residues. Germline CDR1 reads SGHVS; CDR2 reads FNYEAQ. Trimming pared 5 bases from V and 3 bases from J, leaving 10 bases between. CDR3 sequence (DNA): TGTGCCAGCAGCCCACAGGGTGACACCGGGGAGCTGTTTTTT. It is translated as CASSPQGDTGELFF.

This clone was detected only once. The rearrangement links TRBV5-6 to TRBJ1-1, with a tentative D call TRBD1 (5 bases). The germline V and J ends were trimmed by 4 bases and 7 bases, with 11 bases remaining between them. Germline CDR1 SGHDT, CDR2 YYEEEE. CDR3 length: 12 amino acids. The DNA for the CDR3 is TGTGCCAGCAGCCCCTGGGGGGGTGAAGCTTTCTTT. This gives the protein CASSPWGGEAFF.

The CDR3 nucleotides read TGCAGTGCTAGTCGCAGGGGGAATGAAAAACTGTTTTTT. As protein: CSASRRGNEKLFF. The chain joins TRBV20-1 to TRBJ1-4, with 7 bases fitting TRBD1. CDR1 and CDR2 (germline): DFQATT, SNEGSKA (reference sequence). This CDR3 contains 13 residues. Trimming took 3 bases from V and 5 from J; bases not matched to a gene: 3.

This chain links TRBV30 with TRBJ1-5, with D hard to call. The CDR3 runs to 15 residues. The V gene lost 0 bases and the J gene lost 0 bases, with 9 bases spanning the gap. Germline CDR1 GTSNPN, CDR2 SVGIG (reference sequence). The CDR3 DNA is TGTGCCTGGAGTGTTAACGGGGATAGCAATCAGCCCCAGCATTTT. It translates to CAWSVNGDSNQPQHF.

This chain joins TRBV19 and TRBJ1-1; D possibly corresponds to TRBD1 (6 bases). Trimming pared 6 bases from V and 5 bases from J, leaving 10 bases between. Germline V gene data show CDR1 as LNHDA and CDR2 as SQIVND (reference sequence). CDR3 length: 12 amino acids. The CDR3 reads CASSQGHTEAFF. The CDR3 bases are TGTGCCAGTAGCCAGGGACATACTGAAGCTTTCTTT.

The CDR3 is CSVNRDLGETQYF. CDR3 in DNA: TGCAGCGTTAACAGGGATTTGGGCGAGACCCAGTACTTC. The gene calls are TRBV29-1 and TRBJ2-5; the D gene is possibly TRBD1 (6 bases). The V and J ends lost 5 bases and 5 bases respectively, with 15 bases between them. The CDR3 spans 13 residues. Germline CDR1 and CDR2: SQVTM and ANQGSEA.

V gene TRBV11-2 combines with J gene TRBJ2-2; 7 positions match TRBD1. The length of the CDR3 is 15 residues. Trimming took 4 bases from V and 2 from J; bases not matched to a gene: 4. Germline loops: CDR1 SGHAT, CDR2 FQNNGV. The CDR3 region is CASSWGTANTGELFF. DNA for the CDR3: TGTGCCAGCAGCTGGGGGACAGCTAACACCGGGGAGCTGTTTTTT.

The genes are TRBV5-4 and TRBJ2-5; 8 bases map to TRBD1. The CDR3 runs 14 residues. Germline CDR1 SGHNT, CDR2 YYREEE (reference sequence). V shed 3 bases and J 3 bases; nucleotides not matched to a gene: 4. CDR3 region: CASSSQGAEETQYF. The CDR3 nucleotides are TGTGCCAGCAGCTCTCAGGGGGCGGAAGAGACCCAGTACTTC.

This chain uses TRBV5-6 with TRBJ1-4, with 9 bases aligning to TRBD1. The germline V gene encodes CDR1 SGHDT and CDR2 YYEEEE. CDR3 length: 18 amino acids. V lost 3 bases, J lost 5 bases, and 14 bases stayed unmatched. The CDR3 sequence: CASSSGVSPGQGNEKLFF. The CDR3 coding sequence is TGTGCCAGCAGCTCGGGGGTCTCACCGGGACAGGGCAATGAAAAACTGTTTTTT.

This chain joins TRBV2 and TRBJ2-1, with D perhaps matching TRBD2 (6 bases). CDR3 length: 13 amino acids. Trimming pared 7 bases from V and 7 bases from J, leaving 14 bases between. Looked up from germline, CDR1 is SNHLY and CDR2 is FYNNEI. The CDR3 here is CASIDAGGNEQFF. The CDR3 DNA follows: TGTGCCAGCATCGACGCTGGGGGGAATGAGCAGTTCTTC.

The chain has TRBV3-1 (or the pseudogene TRBV3-2) and TRBJ2-2, with D maybe TRBD1 (5 bases). The germline CDR1 and CDR2 sequences are LGHDT and YNNKEL (reference sequence). The length of the CDR3 is 14 residues. Trimming took 4 bases from V and 3 from J, leaving 9 bases between them. The CDR3 here is CASSPSRDTGELFF. CDR3 coding DNA: TGTGCCAGCAGCCCAAGCAGGGACACCGGGGAGCTGTTTTTT.

This chain joins TRBV11-2 and TRBJ2-3, with 11 positions matching TRBD2. The CDR3 has 18 residues. The germline V gene has CDR1 SGHAT and CDR2 FQNNGV. The junction had 10 bases not matched to a gene; V was cut back by 5 bases and J by 0 bases. This chain's CDR3 is CASSRLAGTPLSTDTQYF. DNA of the CDR3: TGTGCCAGCAGCCGACTAGCGGGGACACCCCTTAGCACAGATACGCAGTATTTT.

The chain combines TRBV7-9 with TRBJ2-2, with D possibly matching TRBD2 (5 bases). The length of the CDR3 is 15 residues. Trimming took 6 bases from V and 6 from J, leaving 17 bases between them. Per germline, CDR1 SEHNR and CDR2 FQNEAQ (reference sequence). CDR3 residues: CASSYAQGGAGELFF. For the CDR3, the DNA is TGTGCCAGCAGTTACGCGCAAGGAGGAGCCGGGGAGCTGTTTTTT.

The chain couples TRBV4-1 to TRBJ2-7; D is possibly TRBD2 (6 bases). Trimming left V 1 base short and J 2 bases short, with 18 bases between. CDR1 is MGHRA and CDR2 is YSYEKL in the germline V gene. CDR3 length equals 17 residues. DNA of the CDR3: TGCGCCAGCAGCCAAGGTCCGGGGTCGGGGGAGACCTACGAGCAGTACTTC. Translation: CASSQGPGSGETYEQYF.

V gene TRBV3-1 (or the pseudogene TRBV3-2) combines with J gene TRBJ2-7; 10 bases map to TRBD2. The CDR3 runs to 15 residues. After removal of 0 bases from V and 4 bases from J, the junction contained 3 bases not matched to a gene. The germline CDR1 and CDR2 sequences are LGHDT and YNNKEL (reference sequence). The CDR3 is CASSQDVGLAYEQYF. Here the CDR3 DNA reads TGTGCCAGCAGCCAAGACGTGGGACTAGCGTACGAGCAGTACTTC.

CDR3 DNA sequence: TGTGCCAGCAGTACAAACACTGAAGCTTTCTTT. As protein: CASSTNTEAFF. The V and J genes are TRBV2 and TRBJ1-1, with D unresolved. Between the trimmed V and J ends, which lost 5 bases and 2 bases, there was a span of 3 bases. This CDR3 spans 11 amino acids. From germline, CDR1 is SNHLY and CDR2 FYNNEI.

This clone was seen once. The rearrangement links TRBV6-5 to TRBJ2-1, with 8 bases aligning to TRBD1. The CDR3 is 15 amino acids. V was clipped by 6 bases and J by 8 bases; unmatched bases: 12. Germline V gene data show CDR1 as MNHEY and CDR2 as SVGAGI. The CDR3 loop is CASSPQGQGAYEQFF. The CDR3 DNA reads as TGTGCCAGCAGCCCCCAGGGGCAGGGGGCTTATGAGCAGTTCTTC.

This clone appeared a few times. J is TRBJ2-5 and V is TRBV6-6, with 7 bases aligning to TRBD2. Trimming took 1 base from V and 5 from J; bases not matched to a gene: 4. This CDR3 is built from 14 residues. CDR1 is MNHNY, CDR2 SVGAGI, per germline (reference sequence). The CDR3: CASSYFEGGETQYF. The CDR3 region has the DNA TGTGCCAGCAGTTACTTTGAGGGAGGGGAGACCCAGTACTTC.

This chain joins TRBV20-1 and TRBJ1-2; 7 bases are shared with TRBD1. In germline, CDR1 is DFQATT, CDR2 SNEGSKA (reference sequence). The CDR3 is made up of 13 amino acids. J gave up 5 bases and V 3 bases, and 6 bases lay outside the gene matches. CDR3 nucleotides: TGCAGTGCTAGTCGCGGACAGGATTATGGCTACACCTTC. Translated, it gives CSASRGQDYGYTF.

This clone came up once. This chain's CDR3 is CASSQETDRGQPQHF. The CDR3 DNA is TGCGCCAGCAGCCAAGAGACCGACAGGGGGCAGCCCCAGCATTTT. V is TRBV4-1 and J is TRBJ1-5; TRBD1 aligns across 9 bases. The CDR3 is made up of 15 amino acids. J was trimmed by 7 bases and V by 0 bases; bases with no gene match: 4. Germline assignment: CDR1 MGHRA and CDR2 YSYEKL.